The source of this T cell receptor (beta chain) is a study of blood T cell repertoires in COVID-19. Some clones are missing from TCRdb's copy, which holds only in-frame ones; the method was immunoSEQ multiplex PCR. The table lists roughly 29,000 clones, around 94% of them singletons. This clone was seen only once. Losses at the gene ends were 4 bases for V and 5 bases for J; bases not matched to a gene: 10. CDR3 length equals 16 residues. The germline CDR1 and CDR2 sequences are SGHNT and YYREEE (reference sequence). The chain links TRBV5-4 to TRBJ1-1; 11 bases are shared with TRBD1. Input material: peripheral blood. This receptor was identified in a woman in her 70s with COVID-19, enrolled during active disease. The CDR3 DNA is TGTGCCAGCAGCGGAGAGGGACAGGGGGGGAGGACTGAAGCTTTCTTT. This translates into CASSGEGQGGRTEAFF. The complete variable domain, with remaining parts taken from reference TRBV5-4 and TRBJ1-1, reads ETGVTQSPTHLIKTRGQQVTLRCSSQSGHNTVSWYQQALGQGPQFIFQYYREEENGRGNFPPRFSGLQFPNYSSELNVNALELDDSALYLCASSGEGQGGRTEAFFGQGTRLTVV.